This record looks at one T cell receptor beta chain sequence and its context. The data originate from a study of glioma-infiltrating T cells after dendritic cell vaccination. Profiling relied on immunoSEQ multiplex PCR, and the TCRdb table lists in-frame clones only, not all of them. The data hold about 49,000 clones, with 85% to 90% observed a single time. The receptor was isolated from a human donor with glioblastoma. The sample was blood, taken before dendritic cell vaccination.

This CDR3 is CASSLGAGASTDTQYF. CDR3 sequence (DNA): TGTGCCAGCAGCTTAGGAGCGGGGGCTAGCACAGATACGCAGTATTTT. V is TRBV7-7 and J is TRBJ2-3; TRBD2 agrees at 8 bases. Germline V gene lookup returns CDR1 SSHAT and CDR2 FNYEAQ (reference sequence). V was pared by 1 base and J by 0 bases, with 3 bases of the junction left unmatched. This CDR3 has 16 amino acids. The entire variable domain, with the rest obtained from reference TRBV7-7 and TRBJ2-3, is as follows: GAGVSQSPRYKVTKRGQDVTLRCDPISSHATLYWYQQALGQGPEFLTYFNYEAQPDKSGLPSDRFSAERPEGSISTLTIQRTEQRDSAMYRCASSLGAGASTDTQYFGPGTRLTVL.